One T cell receptor (beta chain) is described in this entry. Its recognized antigen is unknown. Base qualities are not at hand, and no much larger clone is one base apart. This specimen belongs to a study of a mutant IDH1 vaccine in newly diagnosed glioma (dated by TCRdb to the early 2020s). Study-wide context: Patients were given eight vaccinations, in weeks 1, 3, 5, 7, 11, 15, 19 and 23, which matched visits V03 through V10. Vaccination began 4-6 weeks after radiotherapy alone, or alongside temozolomide cycles in the chemotherapy-containing groups. Of the 25 to 40 patients who were treated, approximately 60% were male and roughly 40% were female, and the mean age was approximately 40 years. Prior to enrollment, standard therapy consisting of radiotherapy alone, temozolomide alone, or radiochemotherapy with temozolomide had been administered to patients, with the combination being received by most patients. Peripheral blood was drawn at six visits: V03 (baseline), V05, V07, V10, V12 and V13. Longitudinal TCRB deep sequencing was done for 25 to 30 treated patients, wherever samples were available for exploratory analyses. Here is what the overall study found, with its caveats: Immune responses induced by the vaccine were seen in approximately 92% of patients across multiple MHC alleles. Pseudoprogression seemed to be unrelated to changes in the top peripheral T cell clonotypes found by TCRB sequencing. PBMC samples for TCRB deep sequencing were selected based on availability. The authors noted that analyses of patient blood samples could not be reproduced because of sample limitations.

The time point label, read with the paper, signifies: week 5, during vaccination. Each vaccine dose was 300 ug of a 20-mer mutant IDH1 peptide in Montanide, given subcutaneously with topical imiquimod. Donors had newly diagnosed WHO grade 3 or 4 IDH1-mutant astrocytomas with loss of nuclear ATRX. The samples were drawn from NOA16, a multicentre, single-arm, open-label phase I trial in Germany that tested a mutant IDH1 peptide vaccine in humans for the first time. Genomic DNA for TCRB sequencing was extracted from EDTA blood using the DNeasy Blood and Tissue Kit. Library preparation used the immunoSEQ multiplex PCR assay. Rearranged TCR beta chain sequences were amplified using the hsTCRB Kit according to the manufacturer's protocol. TCRB libraries were sequenced on an Illumina MiSeq. Per the source publication's procedure: The proprietary platform of the kit vendor was used for demultiplexing, trimming and gene mapping. The immuneACCESS repertoire file appears here via TCRdb, limited to in-frame rearrangements. These files lack a portion of the clones; in checked studies, under half of the deficit traces to unresolved V genes, and the cause of the others is not known. That table gives V, J and clone size, and the DNA gave D and trimming. The table for this sample lists 50,000 or so clones; around four fifths of them were counted only once. Approximately 2% of the sample belongs to the ten largest clones.

The germline V gene encodes CDR1 KGHSH and CDR2 LQKENI. V is reduced by 0 bases and J by 2 bases, leaving a spacing of 12 bases between them. The cysteine opens and the phenylalanine closes a CDR3 of 16 amino acids. The entry retains the CDR3 DNA only, 48 bases that are in frame from base 1. This sequence was found in a woman in her thirties or forties with glioma. The material sequenced was PBMCs, taken from a glioma patient whose treatment included an IDH1 peptide vaccine. The chain joins TRBV18 to TRBJ2-3; TRBD2 is a possible D gene, resting on 5 matching bases. The sequenced DNA is TGTGCCAGCTCACCACCCGAGGGTGGCCCCACAGATACGCAGTATTTT. Its translation reads: CASSPPEGGPTDTQYF.